The 5 T cell receptor beta chains below were found in one sample sequenced in a study of blood T cells in healthy people across ages. A J-beta primer mix and a sample-barcoded 5' primer were used in a second PCR of about 7 to 12 cycles. TCRdb re-analysed the 5' RACE reads in MiXCR, keeping a single row per CDR3 protein. The repertoire holds around 520,000 distinct CDR3 sequences, about 28% seen once, with approximately 3.6% in the top ten. These data were also filed under a second study, of T cells of mothers and their children.

The source material was blood. These receptors originate from a boy aged 2 to 9 in good health.

The chain combines TRBV5-1 with TRBJ2-7; no clear D. Germline lookup yields CDR1 SGHRS and CDR2 YFSETQ. Trimming took off 4 bases at V and 4 bases at J, with 21 bases between the two ends. The CDR3 contains 16 residues. The CDR3 coding sequence is TGCGCCAGCAGCCCCTCCTCTTTTACTCTACGATACGAGCAGTACTTC. Its translation is CASSPSSFTLRYEQYF.

This clonotype was counted only a few times. V and J are TRBV4-2 and TRBJ2-5, with D possibly called TRBD1 or TRBD2 (5 bases each). The DNA end is more similar to TRBJ2-1, so the J call may be wrong. From germline, CDR1 is LGHNA and CDR2 YNFKEQ. The CDR3 is 16 residues long. The CDR3 sequence: CASSQAAGAGYNEQFF. CDR3 nucleotides: TGTGCCAGCAGCCAGGCTGCCGGGGCCGGTTACAATGAGCAGTTCTTC.

This clonotype was picked up one time. The V call is TRBV3-1, the J call TRBJ1-6; D call uncertain. The germline V gene has CDR1 LGHDT and CDR2 YNNKEL (reference sequence). This CDR3 spans 14 amino acids. V lost 1 base and J 8 bases, leaving 9 bases between the germline ends. CDR3 nucleotide sequence: TGTGCCAGCAGCCAAGGGGTAGACGATTCACCCCTCCACTTT. Translating it yields CASSQGVDDSPLHF.

The chain recombines TRBV4-3 with TRBJ2-3, with 9 nucleotides matching TRBD2. Germline lookup yields CDR1 LGHNA and CDR2 YSLEER. J lost 0 bases, V lost 2 bases, and 6 bases had no gene match. The CDR3 is made up of 17 amino acids. CDR3 DNA: TGCGCCAGCAGCCAAAGGATACTAGCGGGTAGCACAGATACGCAGTATTTT. This codes for CASSQRILAGSTDTQYF.

Points on this clonotype: An end of the junction does not agree with germline; a read error may underlie this. The genes are TRBV11-2 and TRBJ2-5; 9 bases align to TRBD2. CDR1 SGHAT and CDR2 FQNNGV come from the germline V gene. The CDR3 extends over 15 amino acids. CDR3 region: CASSLDAGLAVTQCF. The CDR3 bases are TGTGCCAGCAGCTTAGATGCGGGACTAGCAGTGACCCAGTGCTTC. The full variable domain, its missing parts supplied by reference TRBV11-2 and TRBJ2-5, is EAGVAQSPRYKIIEKRQSVAFWCNPISGHATLYWYQQILGQGPKLLIQFQNNGVVDDSQLPKDRFSAERLKGVDSTLKIQPAKLEDSAVYLCASSLDAGLAVTQCFGPGTRLLVL.